This T cell receptor beta chain is from a study of T cells in narcolepsy. General observations from the study: Comparing one patient's CSF and blood CD4+ clonotypes highlighted HCRT- and TRIB2-specific autoreactive clonotypes. Reportedly, autoreactive clonotypes were serially detected in patients' blood but not controls'.

Sequencing used immunoSEQ multiplex PCR; TCRdb keeps in-frame clones, though not all of them. The data show tens of thousands of clones, about 91% seen once. With regard to this clone: The antigen is undetermined.

This CDR3 has 16 amino acids. Trimming pared 4 bases from V and 1 base from J, leaving 15 bases between. Germline loops: CDR1 SGHNT, CDR2 YYREEE (reference sequence). What was sequenced was CD45RA- memory CD4+ T cells from PBMCs. The clonotype originates from a human donor with narcolepsy. The chain couples TRBV5-4 to TRBJ2-4, with no clear D. CDR3 in DNA: TGTGCCAGCAGCGACGCCGACCTTGGGGCCAAAAACATTCAGTACTTC. Protein: CASSDADLGAKNIQYF.